Listed below are T cell receptor beta chains from one sample, sequenced in a study of breast tumors, draining lymph nodes, adjacent tissues. TCRdb processed the multiplex PCR reads anew with MiXCR; each CDR3 protein has one entry. The sample yields 20,000 to 25,000 distinct CDR3 sequences, roughly 55% seen once. Sequencing was done on a sample of breast tumor tissue. These receptor sequences come from a female donor with breast cancer. Some clones in this sample may be carry-over from other donors' samples. The conserved cysteine and the conserved F or W are not part of the CDR3 here. Fields, in order: V gene, J gene, D gene, clone size, CDR3 protein. A D gene is named only where the DNA matches it firmly. Clone size is given for some rows only: seen once, a few or many times, or a class if the clone is expanded.

TRBV9	TRBJ2-7	TRBD1	-	ASSEWPGQKIYEQY
TRBV5-1	TRBJ2-3	-	once	ASSLIGSSTDTQY
TRBV11-2	TRBJ1-4	-	-	ASSLVPGASTNEKLF
TRBV6-5	TRBJ2-7	-	many	ASSYGTGVSYEQY
TRBV9	TRBJ1-4	-	-	ASSGDLGLSNEKLF
TRBV30	TRBJ2-1	-	many	ACLRGYNNEQF
TRBV5-4	TRBJ1-2	-	-	ASSLAETTSRYT
TRBV24-1	TRBJ2-5	TRBD1	-	ATRTGVQTQY
TRBV2	TRBJ2-7	-	medium-sized	ASERGLQPYEQY
TRBV4-3	TRBJ2-3	-	-	ASSQGVSGYTDTQY